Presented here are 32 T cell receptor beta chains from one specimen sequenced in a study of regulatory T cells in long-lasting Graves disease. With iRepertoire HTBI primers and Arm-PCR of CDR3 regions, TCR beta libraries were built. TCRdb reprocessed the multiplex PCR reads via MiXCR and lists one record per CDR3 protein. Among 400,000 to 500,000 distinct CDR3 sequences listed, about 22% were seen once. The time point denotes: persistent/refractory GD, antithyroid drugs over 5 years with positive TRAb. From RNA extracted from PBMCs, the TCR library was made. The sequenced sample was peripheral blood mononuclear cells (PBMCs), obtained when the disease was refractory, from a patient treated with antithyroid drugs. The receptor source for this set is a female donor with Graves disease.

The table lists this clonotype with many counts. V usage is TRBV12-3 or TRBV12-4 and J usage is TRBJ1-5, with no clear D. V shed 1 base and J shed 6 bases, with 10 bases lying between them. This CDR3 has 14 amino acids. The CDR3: CASSLGYPGQPQHF. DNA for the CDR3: TGTGCCAGCAGTTTAGGTTATCCGGGTCAGCCCCAGCATTTT.

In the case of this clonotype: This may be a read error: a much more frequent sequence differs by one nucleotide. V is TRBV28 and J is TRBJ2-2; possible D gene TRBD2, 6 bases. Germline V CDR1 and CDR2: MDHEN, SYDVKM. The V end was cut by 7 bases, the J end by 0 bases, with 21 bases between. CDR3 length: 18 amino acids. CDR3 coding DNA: TGTGCCAGCATGAGGGCTAGGAGGCGGGACGCGAACACCGGGGAGCTGTTTTTT. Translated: CASMRARRRDANTGELFF. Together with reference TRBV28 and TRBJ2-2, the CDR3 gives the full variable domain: DVKVTQSSRYLVKRTGEKVFLECVQDMDHENMFWYRQDPGLGLRLIYFSYDVKMKEKGDIPEGYSVSREKKERFSLILESASTNQTSMYLCASMRARRRDANTGELFFGEGSRLTVL.

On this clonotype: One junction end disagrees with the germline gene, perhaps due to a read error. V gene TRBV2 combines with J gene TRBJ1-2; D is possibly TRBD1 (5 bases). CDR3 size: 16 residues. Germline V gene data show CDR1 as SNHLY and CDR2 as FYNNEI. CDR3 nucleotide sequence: TGTGCCAGCAGTGAAGGTGGGGGACTCAATGCCTATGACTACACCTTC. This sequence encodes CASSEGGGLNAYDYTF.

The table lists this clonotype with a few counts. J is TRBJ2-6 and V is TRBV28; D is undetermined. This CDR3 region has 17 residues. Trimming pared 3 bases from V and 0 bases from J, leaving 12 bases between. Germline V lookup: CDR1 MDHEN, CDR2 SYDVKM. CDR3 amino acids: CASSFRGVPSGANVLTF. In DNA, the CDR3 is TGTGCCAGCAGTTTTCGTGGGGTCCCCTCTGGGGCCAACGTCCTGACTTTC.

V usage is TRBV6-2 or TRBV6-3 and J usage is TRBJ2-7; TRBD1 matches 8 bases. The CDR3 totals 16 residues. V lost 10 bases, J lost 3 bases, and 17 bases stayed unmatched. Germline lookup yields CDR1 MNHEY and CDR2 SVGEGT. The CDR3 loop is CATLPVTGTGFYEQYF. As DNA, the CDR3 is TGTGCCACACTACCGGTGACCGGGACAGGTTTCTACGAGCAGTACTTC.

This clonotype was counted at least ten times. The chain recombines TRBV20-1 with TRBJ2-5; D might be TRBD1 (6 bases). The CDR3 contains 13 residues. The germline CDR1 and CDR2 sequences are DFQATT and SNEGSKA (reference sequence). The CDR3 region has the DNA TGCAGCGCAGGGGCCCTCCCTGCCGAGACCCAGTACTTC. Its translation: CSAGALPAETQYF.

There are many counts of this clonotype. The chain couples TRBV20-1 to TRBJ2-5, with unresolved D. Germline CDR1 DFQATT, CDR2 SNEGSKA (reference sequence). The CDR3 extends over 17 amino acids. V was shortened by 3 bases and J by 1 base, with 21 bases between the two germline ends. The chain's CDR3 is CSARRLTGALFQETQYF. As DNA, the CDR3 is TGCAGTGCTAGGAGGCTTACCGGCGCCCTATTCCAAGAGACCCAGTACTTC.

The DNA of the CDR3 is TGTGCCAGTAGTATAGAGGTGGATAGCGGCGTCTCCTACGAGCAGTACTTC. Protein product: CASSIEVDSGVSYEQYF. The chain couples TRBV19 to TRBJ2-7; possible D gene TRBD2, 6 bases. CDR1 and CDR2 (germline): LNHDA, SQIVND (reference sequence). The CDR3 sequence is 17 residues long. Trimming left V 0 bases short and J 0 bases short, with 15 bases between.

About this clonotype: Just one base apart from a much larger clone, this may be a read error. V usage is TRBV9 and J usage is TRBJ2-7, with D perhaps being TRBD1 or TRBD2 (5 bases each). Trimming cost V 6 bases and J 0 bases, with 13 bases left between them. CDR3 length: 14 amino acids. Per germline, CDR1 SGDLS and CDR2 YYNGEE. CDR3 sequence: CASNEGTNSYEQYF. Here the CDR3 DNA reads TGTGCCAGCAACGAGGGGACCAACTCCTACGAGCAGTACTTC.

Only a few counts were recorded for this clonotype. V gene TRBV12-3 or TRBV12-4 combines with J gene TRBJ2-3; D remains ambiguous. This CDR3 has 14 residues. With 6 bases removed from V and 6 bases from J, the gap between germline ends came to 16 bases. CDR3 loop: CASSPAWASDTQYF. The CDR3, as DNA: TGTGCCAGCAGCCCAGCTTGGGCGTCGGATACGCAGTATTTT.

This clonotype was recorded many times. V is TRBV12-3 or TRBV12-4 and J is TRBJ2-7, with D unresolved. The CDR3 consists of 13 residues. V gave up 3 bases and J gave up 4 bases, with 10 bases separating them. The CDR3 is CASSFGPVYEQYF. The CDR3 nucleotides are TGTGCCAGCAGTTTTGGTCCAGTGTACGAGCAGTACTTC.

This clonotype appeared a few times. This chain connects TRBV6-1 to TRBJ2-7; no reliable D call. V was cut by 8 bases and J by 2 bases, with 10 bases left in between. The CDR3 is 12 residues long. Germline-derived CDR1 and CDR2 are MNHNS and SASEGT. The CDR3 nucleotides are TGTGCCAGCGGAGAAGTAACCTACGAGCAGTACTTC. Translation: CASGEVTYEQYF.

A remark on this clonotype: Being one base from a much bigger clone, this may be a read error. The CDR3 DNA reads TGTGCCAGCAGCTTGGAGGCGGATCAGCCCCAGCATTTT. Translated: CASSLEADQPQHF. The chain employs TRBV7-6 and TRBJ1-5, with unresolved D. CDR1 and CDR2 (germline): SGHVS, FNYEAQ. Trimming removed 3 bases from V and 5 bases from J, with 8 bases in between. The CDR3 sequence is 13 residues long.

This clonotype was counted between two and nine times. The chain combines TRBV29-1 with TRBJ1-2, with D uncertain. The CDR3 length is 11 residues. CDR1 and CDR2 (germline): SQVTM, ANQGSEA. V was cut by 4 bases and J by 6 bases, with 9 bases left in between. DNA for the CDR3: TGCAGCGTTGTATTTGGGAATGGCTACACCTTC. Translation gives CSVVFGNGYTF.

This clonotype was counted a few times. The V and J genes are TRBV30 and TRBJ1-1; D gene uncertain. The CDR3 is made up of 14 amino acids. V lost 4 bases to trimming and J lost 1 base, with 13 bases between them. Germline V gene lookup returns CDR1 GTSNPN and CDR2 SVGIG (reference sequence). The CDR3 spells CAWKIGGKNTEAFF. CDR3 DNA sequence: TGTGCCTGGAAAATCGGCGGAAAGAACACTGAAGCTTTCTTT. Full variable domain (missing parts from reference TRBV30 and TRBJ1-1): SQTIHQWPATLVQPVGSPLSLECTVEGTSNPNLYWYRQAAGRGLQLLFYSVGIGQISSEVPQNLSASRPQDRQFILSSKKLLLSDSGFYLCAWKIGGKNTEAFFGQGTRLTVV.

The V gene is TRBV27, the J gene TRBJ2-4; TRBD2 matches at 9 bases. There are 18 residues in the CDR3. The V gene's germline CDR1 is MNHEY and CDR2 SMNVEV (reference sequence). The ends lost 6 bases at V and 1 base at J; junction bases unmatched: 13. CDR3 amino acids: CASSPWASGETAKNIQYF. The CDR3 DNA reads TGTGCCAGCAGCCCCTGGGCTAGCGGGGAAACGGCCAAAAACATTCAGTACTTC.

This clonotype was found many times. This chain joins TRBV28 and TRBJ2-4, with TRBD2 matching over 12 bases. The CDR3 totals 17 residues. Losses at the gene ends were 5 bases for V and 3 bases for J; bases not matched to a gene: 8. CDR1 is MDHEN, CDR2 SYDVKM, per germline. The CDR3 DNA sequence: TGTGCCAGCAGTCTAGCGGGGGGGCCGCCCGGCAAAAACATTCAGTACTTC. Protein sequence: CASSLAGGPPGKNIQYF.

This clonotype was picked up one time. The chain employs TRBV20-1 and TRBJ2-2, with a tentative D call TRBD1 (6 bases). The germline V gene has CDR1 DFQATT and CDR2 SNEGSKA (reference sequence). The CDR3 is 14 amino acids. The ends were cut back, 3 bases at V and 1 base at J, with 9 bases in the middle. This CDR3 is CSARLGGNTGELFF. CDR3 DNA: TGCAGTGCTAGGCTAGGGGGGAACACCGGGGAGCTGTTTTTT.

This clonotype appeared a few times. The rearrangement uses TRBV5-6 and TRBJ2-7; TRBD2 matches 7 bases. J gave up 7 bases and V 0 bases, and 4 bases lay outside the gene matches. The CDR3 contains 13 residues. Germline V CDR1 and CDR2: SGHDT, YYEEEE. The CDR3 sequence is CASSLAGGKEQYF. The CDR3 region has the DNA TGTGCCAGCAGCTTGGCCGGGGGGAAAGAGCAGTACTTC. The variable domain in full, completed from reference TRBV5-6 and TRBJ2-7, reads DAGVTQSPTHLIKTRGQQVTLRCSPKSGHDTVSWYQQALGQGPQFIFQYYEEEERQRGNFPDRFSGHQFPNYSSELNVNALLLGDSALYLCASSLAGGKEQYFGPGTRLTVT.

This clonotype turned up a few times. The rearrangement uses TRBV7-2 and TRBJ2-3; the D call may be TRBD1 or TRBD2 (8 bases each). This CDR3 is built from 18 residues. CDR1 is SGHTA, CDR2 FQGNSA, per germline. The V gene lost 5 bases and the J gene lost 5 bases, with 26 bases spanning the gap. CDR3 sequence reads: CASSPPGGGLAGGDTQYF. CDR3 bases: TGTGCCAGCAGCCCCCCAGGGGGCGGCCTAGCGGGCGGAGATACGCAGTATTTT.

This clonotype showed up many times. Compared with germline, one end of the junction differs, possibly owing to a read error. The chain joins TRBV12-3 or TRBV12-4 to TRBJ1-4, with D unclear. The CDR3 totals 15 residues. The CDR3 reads CASSLGPATNEKLFF. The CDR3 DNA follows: TGTGCCAGCAGCTTAGGCCCTGCAACTAATGAAAAACTGTTTTTT.

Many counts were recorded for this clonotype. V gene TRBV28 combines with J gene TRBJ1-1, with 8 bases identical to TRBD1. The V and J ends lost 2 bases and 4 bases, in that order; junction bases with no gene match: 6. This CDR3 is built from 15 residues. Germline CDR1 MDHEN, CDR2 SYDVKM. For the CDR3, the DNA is TGTGCCAGCAGTTTACGCAGGGGGCTGAGCACTGAAGCTTTCTTT. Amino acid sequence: CASSLRRGLSTEAFF.

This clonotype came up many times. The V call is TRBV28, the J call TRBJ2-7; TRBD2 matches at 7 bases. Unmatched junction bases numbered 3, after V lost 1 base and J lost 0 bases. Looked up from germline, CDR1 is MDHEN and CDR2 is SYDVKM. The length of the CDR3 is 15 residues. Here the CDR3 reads CASSLSPSGSYEQYF. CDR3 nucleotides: TGTGCCAGCAGTTTATCTCCTAGCGGCTCCTACGAGCAGTACTTC. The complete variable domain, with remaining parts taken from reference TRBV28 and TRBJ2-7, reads DVKVTQSSRYLVKRTGEKVFLECVQDMDHENMFWYRQDPGLGLRLIYFSYDVKMKEKGDIPEGYSVSREKKERFSLILESASTNQTSMYLCASSLSPSGSYEQYFGPGTRLTVT.

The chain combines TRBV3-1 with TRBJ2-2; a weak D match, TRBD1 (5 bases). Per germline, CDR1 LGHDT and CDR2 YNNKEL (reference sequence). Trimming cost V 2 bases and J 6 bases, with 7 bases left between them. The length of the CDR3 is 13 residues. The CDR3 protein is CASSQKGSGELFF. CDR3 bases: TGTGCCAGCAGCCAAAAGGGGTCCGGGGAGCTGTTTTTT.

The CDR3 here is CASSDLTGEDTEAFF. In nucleotides, the CDR3 is TGTGCCAGCAGTGACCTGACAGGGGAGGACACTGAAGCTTTCTTT. This chain joins TRBV6-4 and TRBJ1-1; 8 nucleotides agree with TRBD1. J was trimmed by 3 bases and V by 2 bases; bases with no gene match: 5. Germline V gene sequence: CDR1 MRHNA, CDR2 SNTAGT. The CDR3 length is 15 residues.

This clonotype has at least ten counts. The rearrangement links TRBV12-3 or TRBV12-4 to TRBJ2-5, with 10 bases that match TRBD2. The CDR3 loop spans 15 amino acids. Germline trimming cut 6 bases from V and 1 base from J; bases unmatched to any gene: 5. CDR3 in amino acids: CASRSSGSAQETQYF. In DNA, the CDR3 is TGTGCCAGCAGGTCTAGCGGGAGTGCCCAAGAGACCCAGTACTTC.

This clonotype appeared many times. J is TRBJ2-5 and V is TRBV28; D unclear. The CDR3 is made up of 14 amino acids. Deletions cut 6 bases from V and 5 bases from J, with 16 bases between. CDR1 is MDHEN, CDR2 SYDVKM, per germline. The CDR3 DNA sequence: TGTGCCAGCAGCACATCATATATCGGGGAGACCCAGTACTTC. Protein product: CASSTSYIGETQYF.

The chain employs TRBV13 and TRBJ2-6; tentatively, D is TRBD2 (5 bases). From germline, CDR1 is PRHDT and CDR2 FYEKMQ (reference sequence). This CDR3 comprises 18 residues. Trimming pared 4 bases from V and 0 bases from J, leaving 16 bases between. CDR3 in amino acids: CASSSAGMPSSGANVLTF. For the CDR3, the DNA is TGTGCCAGCAGCTCTGCCGGGATGCCGAGCTCTGGGGCCAACGTCCTGACTTTC.

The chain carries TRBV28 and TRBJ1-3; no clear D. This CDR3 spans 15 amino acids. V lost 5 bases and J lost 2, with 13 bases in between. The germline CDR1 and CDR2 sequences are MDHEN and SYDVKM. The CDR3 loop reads CASSPQRETGNTIYF. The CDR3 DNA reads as TGTGCCAGCAGTCCCCAGAGAGAGACTGGAAACACCATATATTTT.

The CDR3 nucleotides are TGTGCCAGCAGCTTCCTAGCGGGGGGGTCCAATGAGCAGTTCTTC. Translation gives CASSFLAGGSNEQFF. This chain uses TRBV7-2 with TRBJ2-1; 12 nucleotides line up with TRBD2. Germline V gene data show CDR1 as SGHTA and CDR2 as FQGNSA. The CDR3 loop spans 15 amino acids. J was trimmed by 6 bases and V by 3 bases; bases with no gene match: 3.

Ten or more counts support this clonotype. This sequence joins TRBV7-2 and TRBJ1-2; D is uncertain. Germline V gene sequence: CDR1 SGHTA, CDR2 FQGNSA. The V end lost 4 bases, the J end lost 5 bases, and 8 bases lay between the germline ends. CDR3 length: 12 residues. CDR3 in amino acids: CASSSDLYGYTF. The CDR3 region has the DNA TGTGCCAGCAGCTCGGACTTATATGGCTACACCTTC.

In DNA, the CDR3 is TGCGCCAGCAGCCAAGTTAGGGGGCGGATGAACACTGAAGCTTTCTTT. It encodes CASSQVRGRMNTEAFF. The gene calls are TRBV4-1 and TRBJ1-1, with TRBD1 identical over 7 bases. Trimming took 1 base from V and 0 from J; bases not matched to a gene: 5. The CDR3 totals 16 residues. Germline loops: CDR1 MGHRA, CDR2 YSYEKL.